This record concerns one TCR beta chain sequence. Each sample used at least 6 million PBMCs. This sample was included in a study of blood T cells in healthy people across ages. Study at large: Capture via template switching afforded approximately one barcoded beta molecule per two T cells.

A second PCR of roughly 7 to 11 cycles used a sample-barcoded 5' primer and a J-beta primer mix. Each CDR3 protein is one row after TCRdb ran MiXCR on the 5' RACE reads. This sample has about 1.4 million distinct CDR3 sequences, with approximately 63% found just once. The CDR3 has 16 amino acids. Trimming cost V 8 bases and J 11 bases, with 30 bases left between them. Germline loops: CDR1 SGHVS, CDR2 FNYEAQ. Sample: blood. V is TRBV7-6 and J is TRBJ2-5; tentatively, D is TRBD1 (5 bases). The origin of this receptor is a man between 18 and 29 years old in good health. CDR3 sequence (DNA): TGTGCCAGCGTCCCGGAAGGGCAGGGTGTGTACAATGAGCAGTACTTC. Translation gives CASVPEGQGVYNEQYF.